Below, 4 T cell receptor beta chains from the same sample are listed, as sequenced in a study of regulatory T cells in long-lasting Graves disease. Construction of TCR beta libraries relied on iRepertoire HTBI primers and on Arm-PCR targeting CDR3 regions. A single record per CDR3 protein comes from TCRdb applying MiXCR to the multiplex PCR reads. The sample carries hundreds of thousands of distinct CDR3 sequences, over 15% recorded once. Documented time point: newly diagnosed GD, antithyroid drugs for less than 3 months. Following extraction of RNA from PBMCs, that RNA was used to make the TCR library. The same data also contributed to another study, on T cells in Graves' hyperthyroidism and ophthalmopathy.

The sample here was peripheral blood mononuclear cells (PBMCs), taken at new diagnosis, from a patient treated with antithyroid drugs. Every receptor here comes from a middle-aged man with Graves disease.

This clonotype was recorded a few times. The gene calls are TRBV9 and TRBJ2-7; D call uncertain. Trimming shortened V by 0 bases and J by 2 bases, and 6 bases separated the two germline ends. This CDR3 spans 13 amino acids. Germline V gene data show CDR1 as SGDLS and CDR2 as YYNGEE. The CDR3 reads CASSVGHTYEQYF. Here the CDR3 DNA reads TGTGCCAGCAGCGTAGGACATACCTACGAGCAGTACTTC.

This clonotype has a count of ten or more. The chain links TRBV3-1 to TRBJ1-1; TRBD1 might be the D (5 bases). V dropped 2 bases and J dropped 4 bases, with 8 bases sitting between them. This CDR3 has 13 amino acids. Germline V gives CDR1 LGHDT, CDR2 YNNKEL (reference sequence). CDR3 loop: CASSQIGATEAFF. CDR3 DNA: TGTGCCAGCAGCCAAATCGGGGCCACTGAAGCTTTCTTT.

V usage is TRBV5-1 and J usage is TRBJ1-6, with D possibly matching TRBD1 (6 bases). From germline, CDR1 is SGHRS and CDR2 YFSETQ. With 4 bases removed from V and 5 bases from J, the gap between germline ends came to 22 bases. This CDR3 has 18 residues. The CDR3 coding sequence is TGCGCCAGCAGCGGGATACAGGGAGGGCCATCGAATAATTCACCCCTCCACTTT. This sequence encodes CASSGIQGGPSNNSPLHF.

This clonotype was counted at least ten times. The rearrangement uses TRBV28 and TRBJ2-5, with 10 bases that match TRBD2. The germline CDR1 and CDR2 sequences are MDHEN and SYDVKM. The CDR3 length is 16 residues. J was trimmed by 3 bases and V by 7 bases; bases with no gene match: 11. The CDR3 protein is CASTALWTSGKETQYF. The DNA of the CDR3 is TGTGCCAGCACCGCGCTGTGGACTAGCGGCAAAGAGACCCAGTACTTC. Variable domain in full (rest from reference TRBV28 and TRBJ2-5): DVKVTQSSRYLVKRTGEKVFLECVQDMDHENMFWYRQDPGLGLRLIYFSYDVKMKEKGDIPEGYSVSREKKERFSLILESASTNQTSMYLCASTALWTSGKETQYFGPGTRLLVL.